This is a list of T cell receptor beta chains from one sample in a study of blood T cell repertoires in COVID-19. Here immunoSEQ multiplex PCR was the method, and the copy in TCRdb shows in-frame clones only, minus some. The table has around 170,000 clones, around four fifths seen once. Sequencing was done on a sample of PBMCs or T cells enriched from blood (not recorded which). The receptors stem from a woman aged 50 to 60 who had recovered from COVID-19. Both conserved end residues are part of each CDR3. The order of the fields is CDR3 DNA, CDR3 protein, V gene, J gene, clone size, D gene. The D gene is left open where the match is weak. The size of a clone is reported for some rows only, either as once, few or many, or as a class for expanded clones.

CDR3 DNA: TGTGCCAGCAGCCGCAGACTCAGTTTGAGCCCAAATAATGAGCAGTTCTTC
CDR3 protein: CASSRRLSLSPNNEQFF
V gene: TRBV7-9
J gene: TRBJ2-1
clone size: -
D gene: -

CDR3 DNA: TGTGCCAGTAGTGTCCAGCGGGGGTCATACACAGATACGCAGTATTTT
CDR3 protein: CASSVQRGSYTDTQYF
V gene: TRBV19
J gene: TRBJ2-3
clone size: -
D gene: TRBD2

CDR3 DNA: TGTGCCATCCAACAAGACTCTGGAAACACCATATATTTT
CDR3 protein: CAIQQDSGNTIYF
V gene: TRBV10-3
J gene: TRBJ1-3
clone size: -
D gene: -

CDR3 DNA: TGCGCCAGCAGTCGACAGGCGGGCGAGACCCAGTACTTC
CDR3 protein: CASSRQAGETQYF
V gene: TRBV4-1
J gene: TRBJ2-5
clone size: once
D gene: -

CDR3 DNA: TGTGCCAGCAGTTACGGCGGGGTGGCCAAAAACATTCAGTACTTC
CDR3 protein: CASSYGGVAKNIQYF
V gene: TRBV6-5
J gene: TRBJ2-4
clone size: -
D gene: -

CDR3 DNA: TGTGCCAGCAGCTTGGGTGGTAGCGGAACCTTCGGGGAGCTGTTTTTT
CDR3 protein: CASSLGGSGTFGELFF
V gene: TRBV5-4
J gene: TRBJ2-2
clone size: few
D gene: -

CDR3 DNA: TGTGCCAGCAGCTTGGAGGGGGTATTCGCAACTAATGAAAAACTGTTTTTT
CDR3 protein: CASSLEGVFATNEKLFF
V gene: TRBV5-5
J gene: TRBJ1-4
clone size: -
D gene: -

CDR3 DNA: TGTGCCAGCAGCCACGGTCTAACTACCTACGAGCAGTACTTC
CDR3 protein: CASSHGLTTYEQYF
V gene: TRBV3-1/TRBV3-2
J gene: TRBJ2-7
clone size: -
D gene: -

CDR3 DNA: TGTGCCAGCAGCACCATGGGGAGCGGAACTGAAGCTTTCTTT
CDR3 protein: CASSTMGSGTEAFF
V gene: TRBV6-1
J gene: TRBJ1-1
clone size: -
D gene: -

CDR3 DNA: TGTGCCAGCAAGAAGGACAGGGTTGGCGAGCAGTACTTC
CDR3 protein: CASKKDRVGEQYF
V gene: TRBV12-3/TRBV12-4
J gene: TRBJ2-7
clone size: -
D gene: TRBD1